This T cell receptor beta chain was documented in a study of T-cell reconstitution after alpha-beta-depleted transplantation in children. Study-wide results and caveats: In patients about two months after transplant, alpha-beta T cells reportedly arose from several hundred expanded graft clones. Most T-cell counts and diversity one year after the transplant came from T cells that were newly produced.

The CDR3 has 16 residues. The V end was cut by 3 bases, the J end by 2 bases, with 13 bases between. Per germline, CDR1 SGHVS and CDR2 FQNEAQ. Unique molecular identifiers featured in how the TCRbeta library was prepared. TCRdb ran MiXCR on the PCR reads and lists one entry per CDR3 protein. Of more than 300,000 distinct CDR3 sequences listed, 15% to 20% are singletons. This clonotype was observed once. Its target is unknown. This sequence originates from a male patient aged 2 to 9 who had a stem cell transplant for acute lymphoblastic leukemia, so the T cells may come from the graft donor. The source material was PBMCs, mostly from graft donor cells, sampled 360 days after TCRalphabeta/CD19-depleted stem cell transplant. J is TRBJ2-2 and V is TRBV7-8; no clear D gene. The CDR3: CASSFDLVPNTGELFF. The CDR3 DNA sequence: TGTGCCAGCAGCTTTGATTTGGTCCCTAACACCGGGGAGCTGTTTTTT.